The T cell receptor beta chain described here comes from a study of cytotoxic CD8 clonotypes in ibrutinib-treated CLL. General study results and limits: Clonality increased at ibrutinib response and stayed stable in sustained remission. At progression, however, it fell back toward baseline.

Clones were read by immunoSEQ multiplex PCR, and TCRdb kept only the in-frame ones, dropping some. The table includes some 140,000 clones, 85% to 95% detected once. Germline CDR1 LGHNA, CDR2 YNFKEQ. The CDR3 totals 16 residues. Trimming cost V 1 base and J 0 bases, with 10 bases left between them. Concerning this clone: Its target is not known.

The material sequenced was PBMCs, taken after 12 months of ibrutinib treatment. The origin of this receptor is a human donor with chronic lymphocytic leukemia. The V gene is TRBV4-2, the J gene TRBJ2-1; perhaps TRBD2 as D (6 bases). CDR3 nucleotides: TGTGCCAGCAGCCAAGTGGGCGGGAACTCCTACAATGAGCAGTTCTTC. Amino acid sequence: CASSQVGGNSYNEQFF.